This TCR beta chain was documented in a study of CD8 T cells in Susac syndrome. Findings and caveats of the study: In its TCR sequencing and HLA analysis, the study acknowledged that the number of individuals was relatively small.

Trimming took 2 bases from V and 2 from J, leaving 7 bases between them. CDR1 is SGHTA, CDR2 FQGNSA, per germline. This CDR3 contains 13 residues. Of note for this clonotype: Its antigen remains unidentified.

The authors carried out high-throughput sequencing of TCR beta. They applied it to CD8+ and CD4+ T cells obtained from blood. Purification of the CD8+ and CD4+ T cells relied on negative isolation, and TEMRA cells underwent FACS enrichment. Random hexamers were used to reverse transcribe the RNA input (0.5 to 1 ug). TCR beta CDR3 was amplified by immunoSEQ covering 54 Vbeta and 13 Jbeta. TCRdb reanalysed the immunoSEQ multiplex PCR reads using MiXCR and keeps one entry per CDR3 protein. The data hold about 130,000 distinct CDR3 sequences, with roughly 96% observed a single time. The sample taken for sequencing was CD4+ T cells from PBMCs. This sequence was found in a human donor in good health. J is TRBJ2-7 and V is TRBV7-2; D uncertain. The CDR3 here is CASSLFQTYEQYF. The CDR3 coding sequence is TGTGCCAGCAGCTTATTTCAGACCTACGAGCAGTACTTC.